This TCR beta chain was identified during a study of early T cells in non-severe SARS-CoV-2 infection. Study-level points and caveats: Clonotype matching in VDJdb favored anti-spike CD8 responses and did not capture private and CD4 specificities.

Unique molecular identifiers (one per individual cDNA molecule) were attached. MiXCR was run by TCRdb on the 5' RACE reads, yielding one entry per CDR3 protein. Of 55,000 to 75,000 distinct CDR3 sequences detected, more than 9% appear once; the ten largest clones hold approximately 4%. This CDR3 is 15 amino acids long. The ends were cut back, 1 base at V and 6 bases at J, with 10 bases in the middle. CDR1 is SGHTA, CDR2 FQGTGA, per germline. Of note for this clonotype: Antigen specificity is unknown.

This chain joins TRBV7-3 and TRBJ1-6; D might be TRBD1 (5 bases). This clonotype originated in an adult who was a healthcare worker with PCR-confirmed SARS-CoV-2 infection or an uninfected control (not recorded which). Sequenced sample: whole blood. In DNA form, the CDR3 reads TGTGCCAGCAGCTTAAATACAGGCGCTAATTCACCCCTCCACTTT. Amino acids: CASSLNTGANSPLHF.